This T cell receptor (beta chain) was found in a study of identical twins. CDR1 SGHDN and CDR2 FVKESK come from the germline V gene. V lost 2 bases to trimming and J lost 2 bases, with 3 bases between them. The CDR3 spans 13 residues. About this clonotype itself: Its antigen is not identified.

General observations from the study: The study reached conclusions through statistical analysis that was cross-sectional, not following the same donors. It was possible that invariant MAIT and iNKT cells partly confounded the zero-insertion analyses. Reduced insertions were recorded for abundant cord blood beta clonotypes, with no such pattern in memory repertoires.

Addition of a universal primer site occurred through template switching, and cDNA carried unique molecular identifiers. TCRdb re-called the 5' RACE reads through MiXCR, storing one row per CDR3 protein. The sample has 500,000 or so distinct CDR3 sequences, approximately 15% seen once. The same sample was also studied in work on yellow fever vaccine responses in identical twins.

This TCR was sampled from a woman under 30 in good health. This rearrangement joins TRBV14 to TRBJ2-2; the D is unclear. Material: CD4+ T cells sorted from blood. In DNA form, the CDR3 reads TGTGCCAGCAGCCAACCAAACACCGGGGAGCTGTTTTTT. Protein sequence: CASSQPNTGELFF.